This T cell receptor beta chain was observed in a study of T cells after posttransplantation cyclophosphamide. The naive gate required viable CD3+CD4+ or CD3+CD8+ cells with CCR7+CD45RA+CD45RO-CD95-CD27+CD28+ phenotype. Peripheral blood was collected from the related graft donor on the marrow donation day. J gave up 2 bases and V 5 bases, and 10 bases lay outside the gene matches. The CDR3 runs to 18 residues. CDR1 and CDR2 from the germline V gene are MNHEY and SMNVEV (reference sequence). The method was immunoSEQ multiplex PCR; TCRdb's version includes in-frame clones alone and lacks a portion of them. The sample has 31,000 or so clones, approximately 90% seen once; the top ten hold over 0.2%. Study-wide results and caveats: Tissue-infiltrating T cells from skin or gut overlapped little with blood T cells. Later blood repertoires were often dominated by clones from the donor CD8+ memory compartment.

On this clone: Its antigen is unknown.

The chain joins TRBV27 to TRBJ2-1; TRBD1 aligns across 12 bases. Sequenced sample: naive CD4+ T cells sorted from PBMCs. The clonotype originates from a woman aged 60-70 years in good health, CMV-negative, and a related stem cell transplant donor. CDR3 protein: CASSRDRGQTQPYNEQFF. In nucleotides, the CDR3 is TGTGCCAGCAGTAGGGACAGGGGGCAAACCCAACCCTACAATGAGCAGTTCTTC.